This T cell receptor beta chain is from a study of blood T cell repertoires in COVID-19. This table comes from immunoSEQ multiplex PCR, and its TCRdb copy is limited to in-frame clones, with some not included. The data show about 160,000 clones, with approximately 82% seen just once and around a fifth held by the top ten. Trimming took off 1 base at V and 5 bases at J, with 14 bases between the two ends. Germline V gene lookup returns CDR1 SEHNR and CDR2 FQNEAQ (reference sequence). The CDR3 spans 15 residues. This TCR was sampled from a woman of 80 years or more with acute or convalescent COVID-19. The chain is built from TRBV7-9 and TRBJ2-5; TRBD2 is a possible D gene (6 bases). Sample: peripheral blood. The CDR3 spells CASSLGAGQSETQYF. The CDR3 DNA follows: TGTGCCAGCAGCTTAGGCGCGGGGCAGTCGGAGACCCAGTACTTC.